The rows below give T cell receptor beta chains drawn from one sample of a study of T-cell memory formation after mild COVID-19. TCRdb redid the calling of the 5' RACE reads with MiXCR, one entry per CDR3 protein. The sample includes roughly 300,000 distinct CDR3 sequences, roughly 8.2% of them seen just once. The sequenced material came from PBMCs or a T cell subset sorted from them (not recorded which). These receptors were taken from a man in his late teens or twenties who had mild COVID-19 (a few samples of this study predate the infection). Cell type and time point are not known. Each CDR3 is given with its conserved first and last residue. The D gene is left open where the match is weak. Clone size is stated in some rows and not others, as once, few, many or a class when expanded.

j_gene: TRBJ2-6
d_gene: -
abundance: few
v_gene: TRBV6-1
CDR3nt: TGTGCCAGCAGTTCAAAGCACGGCGCAGCTGGGGCCAACGTCCTGACTTTC
CDR3aa: CASSSKHGAAGANVLTF

j_gene: TRBJ2-7
d_gene: TRBD2
abundance: many
v_gene: TRBV5-1
CDR3nt: TGCGCCAGCAGCCAGACCGCTAGCGGGGGAGCCTACGAGCAGTACTTC
CDR3aa: CASSQTASGGAYEQYF

j_gene: TRBJ1-2
d_gene: -
abundance: -
v_gene: TRBV30
CDR3nt: TGTGCCTGGAGTAGGGGGTATGGCTACACCTTC
CDR3aa: CAWSRGYGYTF

j_gene: TRBJ2-3
d_gene: TRBD1
abundance: -
v_gene: TRBV19
CDR3nt: TGTGCCAGTAGTATTGGGGGACAGGGGGCAAATACGCAGTATTTT
CDR3aa: CASSIGGQGANTQYF

j_gene: TRBJ2-3
d_gene: TRBD2
abundance: few
v_gene: TRBV9
CDR3nt: TGTGCCAGCAGCGTATCTAGCGGGCTAAGCACAGATACGCAGTATTTT
CDR3aa: CASSVSSGLSTDTQYF

j_gene: TRBJ1-5
d_gene: -
abundance: -
v_gene: TRBV12-3/TRBV12-4
CDR3nt: TGTGCCAGCAGCCCTGGACAGCAGCCCCAGCATTTT
CDR3aa: CASSPGQQPQHF

j_gene: TRBJ1-1
d_gene: -
abundance: -
v_gene: TRBV5-1
CDR3nt: TGCGCCAGCAGCCGGGACGGAAATGAAGCTTTCTTT
CDR3aa: CASSRDGNEAFF

j_gene: TRBJ2-5
d_gene: -
abundance: -
v_gene: TRBV5-6
CDR3nt: TGTGCCAGCTCCCGGAGAGCGACCCAGTACTTC
CDR3aa: CASSRRATQYF

j_gene: TRBJ2-5
d_gene: TRBD1
abundance: many
v_gene: TRBV5-1
CDR3nt: TGCGCCAGCAGCTCCGGACAGGGAGATCAAGAGACCCAGTACTTC
CDR3aa: CASSSGQGDQETQYF

j_gene: TRBJ1-1
d_gene: -
abundance: many
v_gene: TRBV12-3/TRBV12-4
CDR3nt: TGTGCCAGCAGTTTAGTGCGGGACACCCAAATAGCTTTCTTT
CDR3aa: CASSLVRDTQIAFF

j_gene: TRBJ2-3
d_gene: -
abundance: -
v_gene: TRBV19
CDR3nt: TGTGCCAGTAGTATAGAAGGGAGATCAGATACGCAGTATTTT
CDR3aa: CASSIEGRSDTQYF

j_gene: TRBJ2-3
d_gene: -
abundance: few
v_gene: TRBV12-3/TRBV12-4
CDR3nt: TGTGCCAGCAGTTTAGCGCAGGGGCGCGCAGATACGCAGTATTTT
CDR3aa: CASSLAQGRADTQYF

j_gene: TRBJ2-2
d_gene: -
abundance: few
v_gene: TRBV11-3
CDR3nt: TGTGCCAGCAGCTTAGATTACCACCGGGAGCTGTTTTTT
CDR3aa: CASSLDYHRELFF

j_gene: TRBJ2-3
d_gene: -
abundance: -
v_gene: TRBV20-1
CDR3nt: TGCAGTGCTGGATTAAAAGGGACGACCGTTATTGGAGATACGCAGTATTTT
CDR3aa: CSAGLKGTTVIGDTQYF

j_gene: TRBJ1-2
d_gene: -
abundance: few
v_gene: TRBV6-2/TRBV6-3
CDR3nt: TGTGCCAGCAGTTACCCGGCCGTCGATGGCTACACCTTC
CDR3aa: CASSYPAVDGYTF

j_gene: TRBJ1-6
d_gene: TRBD1
abundance: -
v_gene: TRBV19
CDR3nt: TGTGCCAGTAGTATCCAAGGCGGCCAGGGGGGTTCACCCCTCCACTTT
CDR3aa: CASSIQGGQGGSPLHF